This T cell receptor (beta chain) came from a study of shared T cell receptors in the human thymus. Method: immunoSEQ multiplex PCR; TCRdb's copy keeps in-frame clones and lacks some. The table shows over 650,000 clones, with 70% to 90% occurring only once. The V end was cut by 4 bases, the J end by 2 bases, with 13 bases between. The length of the CDR3 is 14 residues. Germline values: CDR1 SGDLS, CDR2 YYNGEE. The sample was also reused in another study, on human thymus T cells.

The sample consisted of thymocytes. The clonotype was recovered from a boy in the first two years of life with a congenital heart defect. The chain has TRBV9 and TRBJ2-7, with D possibly TRBD1 on 5 matching bases. The CDR3 bases are TGTGCCAGCAGCACCGAGGACACTCCCTACGAGCAGTACTTC. Translating gives CASSTEDTPYEQYF.